Presented here are 27 T cell receptor beta chains from one specimen sequenced in a study of T cells after yellow fever vaccination. TCRdb reprocessed the 5' RACE reads via MiXCR and lists one record per CDR3 protein. The table has under 500,000 distinct CDR3 sequences, approximately 19% seen once; the top ten hold over 15%. The sequencing used PBMCs, collected before the yellow fever booster vaccination. These receptors all stem from a man aged 18 to 30 who received the YFV17D yellow fever vaccine.

The chain couples TRBV5-1 to TRBJ2-1; D is undetermined. The CDR3 is 14 residues long. Trimming removed 4 bases from V and 6 bases from J, with 14 bases in between. From germline, CDR1 is SGHRS and CDR2 YFSETQ. DNA of the CDR3: TGCGCCAGCAGCCGACAACGGGCAGGCAATGAGCAGTTCTTC. This gives the protein CASSRQRAGNEQFF.

This clonotype was observed at least ten times. The genes are TRBV24-1 and TRBJ1-5; TRBD1 agrees at 9 bases. Germline V gene sequence: CDR1 KGHDR, CDR2 SFDVKD. This CDR3 comprises 14 residues. J lost 11 bases, V lost 7 bases, and 11 bases had no gene match. The CDR3 region has the DNA TGTGCCACCAGCCACCGGGACAGGGAGGGAACCCAGCATTTT. It encodes CATSHRDREGTQHF.

The chain combines TRBV7-8 with TRBJ2-3; a weak D match, TRBD2 (6 bases). CDR3 length: 16 residues. Trimming pared 2 bases from V and 4 bases from J, leaving 16 bases between. The V gene's germline CDR1 is SGHVS and CDR2 FQNEAQ. This CDR3 reads CASSLFGSGGSDTQYF. The CDR3 DNA sequence: TGTGCCAGCAGCTTATTTGGTAGCGGTGGGTCAGATACGCAGTATTTT.

This clonotype occurred a few times. This chain joins TRBV5-1 and TRBJ2-2, with D possibly being TRBD1 or TRBD2 (6 bases each). This CDR3 is 19 amino acids long. Germline V gene lookup returns CDR1 SGHRS and CDR2 YFSETQ. V lost 3 bases, J lost 0 bases, and 21 bases lay in between. The CDR3 protein is CASSWDIFWGASNTGELFF. The CDR3 DNA is TGCGCCAGCAGCTGGGACATTTTTTGGGGGGCATCGAACACCGGGGAGCTGTTTTTT.

This clonotype has a handful of counts. The gene calls are TRBV6-6 and TRBJ1-6, with 10 nucleotides matching TRBD1. CDR1 is MNHNY, CDR2 SVGAGI, per germline (reference sequence). This CDR3 has 16 residues. With 6 bases clipped from V and 9 bases from J, the junction kept 11 bases outside the gene matches. Here the CDR3 reads CASSPDWTGGGSPLHF. The CDR3 DNA sequence: TGTGCCAGCAGCCCGGATTGGACAGGGGGAGGTTCACCCCTCCACTTT.

The rearrangement uses TRBV5-1 and TRBJ2-5; D might be TRBD2 (6 bases). V was trimmed by 5 bases and J by 5 bases, leaving 13 bases between them. CDR1 SGHRS and CDR2 YFSETQ come from the germline V gene. The CDR3 contains 13 residues. CDR3 sequence: CASRGRSGETQYF. The CDR3 DNA is TGCGCCAGCAGAGGGAGGTCTGGCGAGACCCAGTACTTC.

The chain combines TRBV20-1 with TRBJ1-5; D might be TRBD1 (5 bases). Germline V CDR1 and CDR2: DFQATT, SNEGSKA (reference sequence). Trimming shortened V by 0 bases and J by 2 bases, and 5 bases separated the two germline ends. The CDR3 runs 13 residues. CDR3 nucleotides: TGCAGTGCTAGAGAGACAGGCAATCAGCCCCAGCATTTT. Translating gives CSARETGNQPQHF.

A few counts support this clonotype. V and J are TRBV4-3 and TRBJ1-5; no reliable D call. V lost 8 bases and J 5 bases, leaving 13 bases between the germline ends. The CDR3 contains 13 residues. CDR1 is LGHNA and CDR2 is YSLEER in the germline V gene. CDR3 protein: CASATTYDQPQHF. CDR3 coding DNA: TGCGCCAGCGCTACGACTTACGATCAGCCCCAGCATTTT.

The chain has TRBV20-1 and TRBJ2-7; TRBD1 agrees at 9 bases. The trim removed 3 bases at V and 2 bases at J, leaving 17 bases unmatched. The germline V gene has CDR1 DFQATT and CDR2 SNEGSKA (reference sequence). This CDR3 has 18 amino acids. The CDR3 sequence: CSASPAGQGGSWAYEQYF. In DNA, the CDR3 is TGCAGTGCTAGCCCCGCGGGACAGGGAGGCAGCTGGGCCTACGAGCAGTACTTC.

The chain is built from TRBV10-2 and TRBJ1-5; TRBD1 agrees at 8 bases. The CDR3 is 15 residues long. V was pared by 4 bases and J by 5 bases, with 7 bases of the junction left unmatched. Germline values: CDR1 WSHSY, CDR2 SAAADI. This chain's CDR3 is CASSVDRAGYQPQHF. The CDR3 nucleotides are TGCGCCAGCAGTGTGGACAGGGCGGGTTATCAGCCCCAGCATTTT.

This clonotype was seen repeatedly, ten times or more. The chain carries TRBV9 and TRBJ2-3; TRBD2 is a possible D gene (6 bases). The CDR3 runs 13 residues. Trimming cost V 5 bases and J 1 base, with 8 bases left between them. Germline values: CDR1 SGDLS, CDR2 YYNGEE. CDR3 DNA: TGTGCCAGCAGGGGGGAGGGCACAGATACGCAGTATTTT. It encodes CASRGEGTDTQYF.

The rearrangement joins TRBV20-1 to TRBJ2-3; TRBD2 aligns across 10 bases. CDR1 and CDR2 from the germline V gene are DFQATT and SNEGSKA (reference sequence). The CDR3 has 15 residues. The V gene end was trimmed by 5 bases and the J gene end by 3 bases; junction bases not matched to a gene: 8. For the CDR3, the DNA is TGCAGTGCTCACTCAGCGGGGGGGATAACAGATACGCAGTATTTT. This encodes CSAHSAGGITDTQYF.

The chain employs TRBV6-6 and TRBJ1-1; D is undetermined. Trimming pared 0 bases from V and 1 base from J, leaving 12 bases between. Germline V lookup: CDR1 MNHNY, CDR2 SVGAGI (reference sequence). The CDR3 totals 16 residues. CDR3 loop: CASSYSQEARNTEAFF. The CDR3 region has the DNA TGTGCCAGCAGTTACTCCCAGGAGGCGAGGAACACTGAAGCTTTCTTT.

In its sample, this clonotype was seen a few times. CDR3 sequence: CASSSTQRTPLHF. The CDR3, as DNA: TGCGCCAGCAGCTCGACACAGCGGACACCCCTCCACTTT. V is TRBV4-1 and J is TRBJ1-6; D call uncertain. The V end lost 5 bases, the J end lost 11 bases, and 13 bases lay between the germline ends. The CDR3 has 13 residues. CDR1 is MGHRA and CDR2 is YSYEKL in the germline V gene.

Many counts were recorded for this clonotype. This chain joins TRBV20-1 and TRBJ1-4; D may be TRBD1 (5 bases). CDR1 and CDR2 from the germline V gene are DFQATT and SNEGSKA (reference sequence). V was cut by 0 bases and J by 8 bases, with 16 bases left in between. CDR3 size: 15 residues. CDR3 loop: CSARDRAAGYEKLFF. CDR3 coding DNA: TGCAGTGCTAGAGATCGGGCTGCAGGGTACGAAAAACTGTTTTTT.

The chain recombines TRBV7-9 with TRBJ2-3; 8 bases agree with TRBD2. V trimming: 4 bases; J trimming: 5 bases; junction bases outside the gene matches: 17. The V gene's germline CDR1 is SEHNR and CDR2 FQNEAQ (reference sequence). The CDR3 covers 18 residues. CDR3 in DNA: TGTGCCAGCAGCTCGGCGGGGGGCCAGCAGGATTCGGGAGATACGCAGTATTTT. It codes for CASSSAGGQQDSGDTQYF.

A few counts support this clonotype. The J gene is TRBJ2-5, the V gene TRBV12-5, with TRBD1 matching 7 bases. The CDR3 extends over 13 amino acids. Germline loops: CDR1 LGHNT, CDR2 FRNRAP. V trimming: 6 bases; J trimming: 5 bases; junction bases outside the gene matches: 6. The CDR3 protein is CASGPDRVETQYF. In DNA, the CDR3 is TGTGCTAGTGGCCCCGACAGGGTGGAGACCCAGTACTTC.

This sequence joins TRBV12-3 or TRBV12-4 and TRBJ2-7; TRBD2 matches 10 bases. The CDR3 has 13 amino acids. The V gene end was trimmed by 5 bases and the J gene end by 6 bases; junction bases not matched to a gene: 4. The CDR3 region is CASSGTSAGEQYF. In nucleotides, the CDR3 is TGTGCCAGCAGTGGGACTAGCGCTGGCGAGCAGTACTTC.

This clonotype has more than one count but fewer than ten. V is TRBV4-1 and J is TRBJ2-5, with D unresolved. V gave up 0 bases and J gave up 0 bases, with 14 bases separating them. This CDR3 spans 17 amino acids. Per germline, CDR1 MGHRA and CDR2 YSYEKL. The CDR3 nucleotides are TGCGCCAGCAGCCAAGAAAAACTGGGGATCTACCAAGAGACCCAGTACTTC. Protein product: CASSQEKLGIYQETQYF.

In its sample, this clonotype was seen a few times. A read error may explain this, as a much larger clone is one base away. The CDR3 loop is CATSASSGLEQFF. CDR3 nucleotides: TGTGCCACCAGCGCCAGCTCAGGGCTTGAGCAGTTCTTC. The V call is TRBV15, the J call TRBJ2-1, with D possibly TRBD1 on 5 matching bases. The CDR3 loop spans 13 amino acids. Trimming pared 5 bases from V and 9 bases from J, leaving 14 bases between. The germline gives CDR1 LNHNV, CDR2 YYDKDF (reference sequence). The whole variable domain, remainder taken from reference TRBV15 and TRBJ2-1, is DAMVIQNPRYQVTQFGKPVTLSCSQTLNHNVMYWYQQKSSQAPKLLFHYYDKDFNNEADTPDNFQSRRPNTSFCFLDIRSPGLGDTAMYLCATSASSGLEQFFGPGTRLTVL.

This clonotype was counted only a few times. The chain links TRBV9 to TRBJ2-3, with TRBD2 matching 14 bases. V gave up 4 bases and J gave up 6 bases; unmatched junction bases: 7. Germline V gene data show CDR1 as SGDLS and CDR2 as YYNGEE. The CDR3 contains 16 residues. The CDR3 region has the DNA TGTGCCAGCAGCAAGGGACTAGCGGGGGTCTTGGATACGCAGTATTTT. It codes for CASSKGLAGVLDTQYF.

J is TRBJ2-1 and V is TRBV4-3; D gene unclear. V was trimmed by 2 bases and J by 8 bases, leaving 19 bases between them. The CDR3 covers 16 residues. Germline V CDR1 and CDR2: LGHNA, YSLEER. CDR3 in amino acids: CASSQRARDSGYEQFF. CDR3 in DNA: TGCGCCAGCAGCCAAAGGGCGAGAGATTCCGGTTATGAGCAGTTCTTC.

V gene TRBV6-5 combines with J gene TRBJ1-2; a possible D gene is TRBD1 (6 bases). The ends were cut back, 3 bases at V and 6 bases at J, with 11 bases in the middle. This CDR3 contains 13 residues. CDR1 MNHEY and CDR2 SVGAGI come from the germline V gene. The CDR3 region has the DNA TGTGCCAGCAGTTATTGGGCAGGGGATGGCTACACCTTC. Residues: CASSYWAGDGYTF.

The rearrangement uses TRBV27 and TRBJ2-7; 9 bases match TRBD2. Germline loops: CDR1 MNHEY, CDR2 SMNVEV (reference sequence). The CDR3 covers 14 residues. V gave up 4 bases and J gave up 7 bases; unmatched junction bases: 8. CDR3 sequence reads: CASSWGGGAREQYF. In DNA form, the CDR3 reads TGTGCCAGCAGTTGGGGCGGGGGGGCGAGAGAGCAGTACTTC.

This chain uses TRBV4-3 with TRBJ1-4, with D possibly matching TRBD1 (5 bases). The V end was cut by 4 bases, the J end by 3 bases, with 12 bases between. The germline V gene has CDR1 LGHNA and CDR2 YSLEER. This CDR3 comprises 15 residues. CDR3 bases: TGCGCCAGCAGCCCTAGGGGAAGGGCTAATGAAAAACTGTTTTTT. This gives the protein CASSPRGRANEKLFF.

The chain employs TRBV4-1 and TRBJ2-7, with D maybe TRBD1 (6 bases). V gave up 4 bases and J gave up 6 bases, with 19 bases separating them. Germline CDR1 is MGHRA and CDR2 is YSYEKL. The CDR3 sequence is 15 residues long. In DNA form, the CDR3 reads TGCGCCAGCAGCCTCCTACAGGGTTTCGGTTCCGAGCAGTACTTC. Translation: CASSLLQGFGSEQYF.

This clonotype came up many times. The chain carries TRBV4-3 and TRBJ1-2; the match to TRBD1 covers 9 bases. Germline trimming cut 4 bases from V and 3 bases from J; bases unmatched to any gene: 6. Germline V gives CDR1 LGHNA, CDR2 YSLEER. The CDR3 spans 15 residues. The CDR3: CASSPLQGADYGYTF. For the CDR3, the DNA is TGCGCCAGCAGCCCTCTACAGGGGGCAGACTATGGCTACACCTTC.